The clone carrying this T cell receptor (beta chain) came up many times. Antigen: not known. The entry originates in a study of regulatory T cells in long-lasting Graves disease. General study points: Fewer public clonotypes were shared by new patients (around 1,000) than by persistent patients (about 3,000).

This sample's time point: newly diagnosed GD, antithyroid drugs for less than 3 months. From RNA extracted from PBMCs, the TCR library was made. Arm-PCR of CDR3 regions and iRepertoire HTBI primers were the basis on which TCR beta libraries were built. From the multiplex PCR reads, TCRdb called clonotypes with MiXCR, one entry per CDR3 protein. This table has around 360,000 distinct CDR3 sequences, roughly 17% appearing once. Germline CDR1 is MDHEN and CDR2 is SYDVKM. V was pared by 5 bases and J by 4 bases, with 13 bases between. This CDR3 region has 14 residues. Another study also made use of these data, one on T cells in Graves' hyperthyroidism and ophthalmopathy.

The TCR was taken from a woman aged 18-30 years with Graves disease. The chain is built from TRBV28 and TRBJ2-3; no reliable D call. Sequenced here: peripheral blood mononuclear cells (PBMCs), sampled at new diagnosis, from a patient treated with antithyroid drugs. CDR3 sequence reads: CASSSMGPPDTQYF. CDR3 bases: TGTGCCAGCAGTAGTATGGGTCCCCCAGATACGCAGTATTTT. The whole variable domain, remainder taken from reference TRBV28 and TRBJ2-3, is DVKVTQSSRYLVKRTGEKVFLECVQDMDHENMFWYRQDPGLGLRLIYFSYDVKMKEKGDIPEGYSVSREKKERFSLILESASTNQTSMYLCASSSMGPPDTQYFGPGTRLTVL.